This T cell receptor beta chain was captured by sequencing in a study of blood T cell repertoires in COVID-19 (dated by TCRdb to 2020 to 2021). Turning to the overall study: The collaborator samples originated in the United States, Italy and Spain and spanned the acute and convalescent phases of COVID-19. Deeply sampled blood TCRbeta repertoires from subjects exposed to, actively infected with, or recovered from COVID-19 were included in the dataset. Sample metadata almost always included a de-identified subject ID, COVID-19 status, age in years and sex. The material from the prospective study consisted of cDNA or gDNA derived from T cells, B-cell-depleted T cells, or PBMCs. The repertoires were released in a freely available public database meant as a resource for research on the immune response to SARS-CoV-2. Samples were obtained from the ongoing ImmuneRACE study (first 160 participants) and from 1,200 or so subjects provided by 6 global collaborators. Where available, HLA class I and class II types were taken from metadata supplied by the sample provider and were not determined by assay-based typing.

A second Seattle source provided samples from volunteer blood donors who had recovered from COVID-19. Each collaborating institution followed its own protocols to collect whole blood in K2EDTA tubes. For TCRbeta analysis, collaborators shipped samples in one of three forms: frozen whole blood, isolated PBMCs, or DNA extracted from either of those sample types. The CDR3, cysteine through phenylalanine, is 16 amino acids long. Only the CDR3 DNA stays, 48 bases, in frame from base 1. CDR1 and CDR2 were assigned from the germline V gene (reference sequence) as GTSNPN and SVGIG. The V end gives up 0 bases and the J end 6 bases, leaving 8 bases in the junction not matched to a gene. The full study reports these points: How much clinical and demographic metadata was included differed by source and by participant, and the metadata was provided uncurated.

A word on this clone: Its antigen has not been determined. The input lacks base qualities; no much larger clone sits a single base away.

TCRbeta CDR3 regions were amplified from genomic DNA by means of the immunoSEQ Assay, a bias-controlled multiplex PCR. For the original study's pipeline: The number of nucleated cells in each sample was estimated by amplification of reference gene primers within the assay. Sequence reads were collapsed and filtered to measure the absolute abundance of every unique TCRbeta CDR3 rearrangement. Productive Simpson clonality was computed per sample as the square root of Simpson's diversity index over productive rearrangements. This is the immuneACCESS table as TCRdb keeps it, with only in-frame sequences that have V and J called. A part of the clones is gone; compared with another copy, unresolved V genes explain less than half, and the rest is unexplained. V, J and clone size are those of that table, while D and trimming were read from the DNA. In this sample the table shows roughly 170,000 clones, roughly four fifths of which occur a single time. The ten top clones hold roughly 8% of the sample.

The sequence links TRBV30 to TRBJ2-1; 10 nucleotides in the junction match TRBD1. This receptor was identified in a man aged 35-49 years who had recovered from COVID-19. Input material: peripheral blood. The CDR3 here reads CAWSVPWGQGSNEQFF. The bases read TGTGCCTGGAGTGTACCTTGGGGACAGGGGTCCAATGAGCAGTTCTTC. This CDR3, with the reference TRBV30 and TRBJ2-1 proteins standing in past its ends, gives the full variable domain SQTIHQWPATLVQPVGSPLSLECTVEGTSNPNLYWYRQAAGRGLQLLFYSVGIGQISSEVPQNLSASRPQDRQFILSSKKLLLSDSGFYLCAWSVPWGQGSNEQFFGPGTRLTVL.